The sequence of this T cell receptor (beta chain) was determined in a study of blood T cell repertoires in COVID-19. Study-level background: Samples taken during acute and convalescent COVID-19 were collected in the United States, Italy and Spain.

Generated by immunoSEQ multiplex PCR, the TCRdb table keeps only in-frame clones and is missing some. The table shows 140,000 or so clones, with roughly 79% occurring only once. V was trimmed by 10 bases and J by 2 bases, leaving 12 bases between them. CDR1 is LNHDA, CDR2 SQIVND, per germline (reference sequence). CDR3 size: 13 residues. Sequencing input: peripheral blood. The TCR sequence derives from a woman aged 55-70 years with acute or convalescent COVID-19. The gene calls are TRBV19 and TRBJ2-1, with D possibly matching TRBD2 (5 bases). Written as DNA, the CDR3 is TGTGCCACCTCTAGCTCCACCTACAATGAGCAGTTCTTC. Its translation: CATSSSTYNEQFF.